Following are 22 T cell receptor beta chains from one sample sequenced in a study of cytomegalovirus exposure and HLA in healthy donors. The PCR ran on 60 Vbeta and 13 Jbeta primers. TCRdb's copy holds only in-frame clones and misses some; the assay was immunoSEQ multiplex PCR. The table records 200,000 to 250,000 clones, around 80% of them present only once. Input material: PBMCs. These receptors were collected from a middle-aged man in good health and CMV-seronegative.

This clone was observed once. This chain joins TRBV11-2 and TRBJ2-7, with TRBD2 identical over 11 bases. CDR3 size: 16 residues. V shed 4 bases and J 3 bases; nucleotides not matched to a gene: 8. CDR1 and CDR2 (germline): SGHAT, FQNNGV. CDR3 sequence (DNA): TGTGCCAGCAGCTCCAGGGCGGGACTAGCGGTCTACGAGCAGTACTTC. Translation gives CASSSRAGLAVYEQYF. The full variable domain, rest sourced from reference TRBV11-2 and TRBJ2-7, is EAGVAQSPRYKIIEKRQSVAFWCNPISGHATLYWYQQILGQGPKLLIQFQNNGVVDDSQLPKDRFSAERLKGVDSTLKIQPAKLEDSAVYLCASSSRAGLAVYEQYFGPGTRLTVT.

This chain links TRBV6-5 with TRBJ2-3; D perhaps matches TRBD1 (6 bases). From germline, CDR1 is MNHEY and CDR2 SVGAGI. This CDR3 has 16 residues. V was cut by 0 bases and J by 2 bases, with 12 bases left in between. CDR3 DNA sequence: TGTGCCAGCAGTTACTCCCGGGACACTCTCACAGATACGCAGTATTTT. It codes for CASSYSRDTLTDTQYF.

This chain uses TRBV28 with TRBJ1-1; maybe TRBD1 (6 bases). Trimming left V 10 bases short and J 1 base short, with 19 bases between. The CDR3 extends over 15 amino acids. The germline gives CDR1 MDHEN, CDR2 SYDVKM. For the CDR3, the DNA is TGTGCCATCGCTAACCTAGGGACATCGAACACTGAAGCTTTCTTT. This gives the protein CAIANLGTSNTEAFF. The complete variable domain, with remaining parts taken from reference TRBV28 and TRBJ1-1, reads DVKVTQSSRYLVKRTGEKVFLECVQDMDHENMFWYRQDPGLGLRLIYFSYDVKMKEKGDIPEGYSVSREKKERFSLILESASTNQTSMYLCAIANLGTSNTEAFFGQGTRLTVV.

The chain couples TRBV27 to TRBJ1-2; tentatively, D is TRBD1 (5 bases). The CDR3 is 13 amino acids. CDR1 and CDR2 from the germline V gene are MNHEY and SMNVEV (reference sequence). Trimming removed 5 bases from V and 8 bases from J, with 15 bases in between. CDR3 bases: TGTGCCAGCAGTCCCAGGGCCGGTTGGGGCTACACCTTC. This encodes CASSPRAGWGYTF.

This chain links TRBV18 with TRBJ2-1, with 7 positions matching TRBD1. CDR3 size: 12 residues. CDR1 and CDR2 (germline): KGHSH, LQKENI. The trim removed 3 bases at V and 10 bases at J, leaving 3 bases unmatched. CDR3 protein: CASSPNRGEQFF. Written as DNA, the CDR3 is TGTGCCAGCTCACCCAACAGGGGAGAGCAGTTCTTC.

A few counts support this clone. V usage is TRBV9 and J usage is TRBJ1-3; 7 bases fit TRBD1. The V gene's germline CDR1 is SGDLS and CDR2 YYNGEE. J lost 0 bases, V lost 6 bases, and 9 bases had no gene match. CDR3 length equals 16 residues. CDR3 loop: CASKGDSLYSGNTIYF. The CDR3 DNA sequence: TGTGCCAGCAAGGGGGACAGTTTATACTCTGGAAACACCATATATTTT.

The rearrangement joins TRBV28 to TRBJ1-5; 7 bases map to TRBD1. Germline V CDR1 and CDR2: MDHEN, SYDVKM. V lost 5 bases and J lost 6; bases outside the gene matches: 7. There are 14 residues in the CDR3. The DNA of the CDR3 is TGTGCCAGCAGTCATAGGACAGGCGGTCAGCCCCAGCATTTT. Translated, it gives CASSHRTGGQPQHF.

The CDR3: CASSLGAGVPYEQYF. CDR3 DNA: TGTGCCAGCAGCTTGGGGGCGGGGGTGCCCTACGAGCAGTACTTC. The chain combines TRBV14 with TRBJ2-7; maybe TRBD2 (7 bases). Germline assignment: CDR1 SGHDN and CDR2 FVKESK. Trimming removed 5 bases from V and 2 bases from J, with 16 bases in between. This CDR3 contains 15 residues. Full variable domain (rest looked up from reference TRBV14 and TRBJ2-7): EAGVTQFPSHSVIEKGQTVTLRCDPISGHDNLYWYRRVMGKEIKFLLHFVKESKQDESGMPNNRFLAERTGGTYSTLKVQPAELEDSGVYFCASSLGAGVPYEQYFGPGTRLTVT.

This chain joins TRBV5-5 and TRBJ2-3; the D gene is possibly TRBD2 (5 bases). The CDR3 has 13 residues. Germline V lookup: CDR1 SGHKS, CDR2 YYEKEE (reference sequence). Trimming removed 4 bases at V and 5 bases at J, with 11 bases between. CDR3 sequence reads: CASSLAGGDTQYF. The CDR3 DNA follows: TGTGCCAGCAGCCTAGCCGGAGGAGATACGCAGTATTTT.

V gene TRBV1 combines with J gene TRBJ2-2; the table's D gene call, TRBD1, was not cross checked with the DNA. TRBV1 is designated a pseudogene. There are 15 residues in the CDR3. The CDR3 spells CTSSQARANTGELFF. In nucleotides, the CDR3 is TGCACCAGCAGCCAAGCCAGGGCGAACACCGGGGAGCTGTTTTTT.

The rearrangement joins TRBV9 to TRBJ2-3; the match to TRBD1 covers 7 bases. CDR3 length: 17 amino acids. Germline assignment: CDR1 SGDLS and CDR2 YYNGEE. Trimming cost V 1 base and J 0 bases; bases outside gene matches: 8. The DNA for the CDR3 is TGTGCCAGCAGCGTAAGACAGGGAATCCCTAGCACAGATACGCAGTATTTT. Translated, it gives CASSVRQGIPSTDTQYF.

CDR3 amino acids: CASSPGTAEAFF. CDR3 nucleotides: TGTGCCAGCAGCCCCGGGACAGCCGAAGCTTTCTTT. This chain uses TRBV11-3 with TRBJ1-1; 7 positions agree with TRBD1. Germline loops: CDR1 SGHNT, CDR2 YENEEA. With 5 bases clipped from V and 8 bases from J, the junction kept 5 bases outside the gene matches. CDR3 size: 12 residues.

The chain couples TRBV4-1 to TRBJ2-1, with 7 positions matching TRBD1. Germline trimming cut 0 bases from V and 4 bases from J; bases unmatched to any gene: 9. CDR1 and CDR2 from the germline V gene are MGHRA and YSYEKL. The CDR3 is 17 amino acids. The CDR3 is CASSQEGGSRPYNEQFF. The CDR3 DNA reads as TGCGCCAGCAGCCAAGAAGGGGGCAGCCGACCATACAATGAGCAGTTCTTC.

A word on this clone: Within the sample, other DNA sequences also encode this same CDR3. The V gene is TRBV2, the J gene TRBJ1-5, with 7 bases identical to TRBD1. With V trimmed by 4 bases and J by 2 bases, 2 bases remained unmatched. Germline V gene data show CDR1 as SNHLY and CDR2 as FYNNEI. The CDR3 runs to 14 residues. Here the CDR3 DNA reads TGTGCCAGCAGTGGGACAGGAGGCAATCAGCCCCAGCATTTT. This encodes CASSGTGGNQPQHF.

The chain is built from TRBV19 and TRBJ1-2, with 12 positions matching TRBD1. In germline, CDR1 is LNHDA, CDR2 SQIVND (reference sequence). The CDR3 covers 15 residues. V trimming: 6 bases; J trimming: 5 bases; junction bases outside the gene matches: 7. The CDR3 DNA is TGTGCCAGTAGGCCGGGACAGGGGGCTCGTTATGGCTACACCTTC. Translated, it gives CASRPGQGARYGYTF. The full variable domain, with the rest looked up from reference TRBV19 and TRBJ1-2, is DGGITQSPKYLFRKEGQNVTLSCEQNLNHDAMYWYRQDPGQGLRLIYYSQIVNDFQKGDIAEGYSVSREKKESFPLTVTSAQKNPTAFYLCASRPGQGARYGYTFGSGTRLTVV.

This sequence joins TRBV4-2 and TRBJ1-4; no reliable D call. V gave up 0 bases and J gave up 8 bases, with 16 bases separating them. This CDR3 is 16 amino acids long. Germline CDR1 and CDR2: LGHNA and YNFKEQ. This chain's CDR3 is CASSQDLALISEKLFF. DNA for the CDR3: TGTGCCAGCAGCCAAGATCTTGCACTAATTTCCGAAAAACTGTTTTTT.

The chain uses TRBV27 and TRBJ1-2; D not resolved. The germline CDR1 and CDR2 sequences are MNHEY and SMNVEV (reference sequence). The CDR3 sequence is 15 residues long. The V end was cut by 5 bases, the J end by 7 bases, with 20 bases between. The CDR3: CASSPQVGLRSGYTF. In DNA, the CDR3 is TGTGCCAGCAGTCCCCAGGTAGGCCTTCGAAGTGGCTACACCTTC.

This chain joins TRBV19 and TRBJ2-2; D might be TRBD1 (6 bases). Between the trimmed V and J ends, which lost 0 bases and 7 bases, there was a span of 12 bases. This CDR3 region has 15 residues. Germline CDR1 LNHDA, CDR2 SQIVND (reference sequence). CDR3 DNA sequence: TGTGCCAGTAGTATAGAAGGGGGTGATCTCGGGGAGCTGTTTTTT. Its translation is CASSIEGGDLGELFF.

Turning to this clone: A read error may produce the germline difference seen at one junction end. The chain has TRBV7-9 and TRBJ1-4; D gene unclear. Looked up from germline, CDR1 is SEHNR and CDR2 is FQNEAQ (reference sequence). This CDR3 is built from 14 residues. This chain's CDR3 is CSSSLGRIGEKLFF. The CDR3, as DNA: TGTTCCAGCAGCTTAGGGAGGATTGGCGAAAAACTGTTTTTT.

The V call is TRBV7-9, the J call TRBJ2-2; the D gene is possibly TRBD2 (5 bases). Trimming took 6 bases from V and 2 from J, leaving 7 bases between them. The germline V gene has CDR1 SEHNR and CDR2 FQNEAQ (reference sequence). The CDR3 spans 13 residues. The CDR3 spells CASRSGNTGELFF. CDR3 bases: TGTGCCAGCAGGTCGGGAAACACCGGGGAGCTGTTTTTT. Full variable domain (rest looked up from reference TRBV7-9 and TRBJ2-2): DTGVSQNPRHKITKRGQNVTFRCDPISEHNRLYWYRQTLGQGPEFLTYFQNEAQLEKSRLLSDRFSAERPKGSFSTLEIQRTEQGDSAMYLCASRSGNTGELFFGEGSRLTVL.

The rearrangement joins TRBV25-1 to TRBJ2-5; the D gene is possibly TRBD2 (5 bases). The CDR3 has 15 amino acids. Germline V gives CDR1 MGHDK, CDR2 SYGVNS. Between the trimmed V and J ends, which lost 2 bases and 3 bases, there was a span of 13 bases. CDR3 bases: TGTGCCAGCAGTGAAGCGGGCAGAGGGAAAGAGACCCAGTACTTC. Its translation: CASSEAGRGKETQYF.

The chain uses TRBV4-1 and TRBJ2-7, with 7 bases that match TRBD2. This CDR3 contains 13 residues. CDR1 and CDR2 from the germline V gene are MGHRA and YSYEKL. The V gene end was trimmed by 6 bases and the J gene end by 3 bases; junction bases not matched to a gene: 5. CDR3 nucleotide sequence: TGCGCCAGCAGTAGGCTAGCGGACTACGAGCAGTACTTC. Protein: CASSRLADYEQYF.